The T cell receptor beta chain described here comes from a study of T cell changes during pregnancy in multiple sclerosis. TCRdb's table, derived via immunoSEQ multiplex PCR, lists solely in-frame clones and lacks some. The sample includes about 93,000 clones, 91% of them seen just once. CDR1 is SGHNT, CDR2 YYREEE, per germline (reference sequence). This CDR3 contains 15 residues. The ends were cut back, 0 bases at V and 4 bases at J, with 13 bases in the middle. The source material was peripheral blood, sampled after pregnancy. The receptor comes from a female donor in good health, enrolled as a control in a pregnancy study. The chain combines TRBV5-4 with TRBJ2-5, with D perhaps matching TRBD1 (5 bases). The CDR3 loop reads CASSLARVRAETQYF. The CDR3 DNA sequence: TGTGCCAGCAGCTTGGCCAGGGTAAGGGCAGAGACCCAGTACTTC.